This passage covers 3 T cell receptor beta chains from one sample sequenced in a study of T cell changes during pregnancy in multiple sclerosis. Repertoires were generated with immunoSEQ multiplex PCR, while TCRdb's copy carries only in-frame clones and drops some. The sample shows fewer than 45,000 clones, approximately 94% of them seen only once. The input for sequencing was CD8+ T cells from peripheral blood mononuclear cells, taken in the third trimester of pregnancy. The receptors derive from a female donor with multiple sclerosis, enrolled in a pregnancy study.

V and J are TRBV28 and TRBJ1-4; no clear D gene. CDR1 MDHEN and CDR2 SYDVKM come from the germline V gene. V lost 1 base and J 0 bases, leaving 6 bases between the germline ends. The CDR3 totals 15 residues. Here the CDR3 reads CASSLSPATNEKLFF. CDR3 in DNA: TGTGCCAGCAGTTTATCCCCAGCAACTAATGAAAAACTGTTTTTT.

The V call is TRBV30, the J call TRBJ2-5; 9 bases fit TRBD2. This CDR3 comprises 15 residues. Germline CDR1 and CDR2: GTSNPN and SVGIG (reference sequence). Trimming took 5 bases from V and 5 from J; bases not matched to a gene: 12. The CDR3 DNA sequence: TGTGCCTGGGACCCCGGGACTAGCTCGTACGAGACCCAGTACTTC. Translated, it gives CAWDPGTSSYETQYF.

V usage is TRBV27 and J usage is TRBJ2-3; 16 bases are shared with TRBD2. V lost 5 bases and J lost 4; bases outside the gene matches: 9. Germline V gene sequence: CDR1 MNHEY, CDR2 SMNVEV (reference sequence). The CDR3 is 18 amino acids. The CDR3 DNA is TGTGCCAGCAGTATAGGGACTAGCGGGAGGGGCTGGGCAGATACGCAGTATTTT. Its protein is CASSIGTSGRGWADTQYF.